This T cell receptor (beta chain) came from a study of beta chain features in type 1 diabetes. General study findings and limits: cDNA sequencing could over-represent cells with high TCR expression. Patients and controls would be equally affected if PCR favored shorter templates. The naive, central memory and Treg TCRB repertoires looked more alike in patients than they did in healthy donors.

Trimming removed 4 bases at V and 4 bases at J, with 8 bases between. Germline V gives CDR1 SNHLY, CDR2 FYNNEI. The CDR3 covers 14 residues. As every portion of the isolated RNA was reverse transcribed, the sequencing read expressed TCRB transcripts. Assay: immunoSEQ multiplex PCR; the TCRdb copy retains only in-frame clones and omits some. The table shows 300,000 to 450,000 clones, with over 9.5% occurring only once. A few counts support this clone. What it recognizes is unknown. This receptor was identified in a man aged 18 to 30 in good health. Sample: naive CD4+ T cells from blood. V and J are TRBV2 and TRBJ2-6; no clear D gene. CDR3: CASSVTTGANVLTF. CDR3 in DNA: TGTGCCAGCAGTGTAACAACCGGGGCCAACGTCCTGACTTTC.